This T cell receptor beta chain came from a study of T cells in Graves' hyperthyroidism and ophthalmopathy. Study-level information: Peripheral blood was obtained at initial diagnosis, preceding any treatment. Findings and limits, study-wide: Ophthalmopathy was separated from stable hyperthyroidism by a 13 V-J model. Blood also held most thyroid clonotypes expanded beyond 0.001.

This clonotype occurred a few times. Its antigen is undetermined. Hyperthyroidism patients were newly diagnosed, had disease duration under 2 months, and were aged 18 to 65 years. V gave up 0 bases and J gave up 1 base, with 7 bases separating them. CDR3 size: 15 residues. Germline CDR1 reads SGHRS; CDR2 reads YFSETQ. From RNA transcripts, TCR beta CDR3 regions were amplified. The HTBI set primed first-round TCR CDR3 RT-PCR. One entry per CDR3 protein, called by TCRdb with MiXCR from the multiplex PCR reads. Counted here are more than 300,000 distinct CDR3 sequences, approximately 15% occurring once; the ten biggest clones make up 11%.

This chain joins TRBV5-1 and TRBJ2-2; D remains ambiguous. The TCR sequence derives from a woman aged 60-75 years with Graves' hyperthyroidism. Sample: blood. CDR3 DNA sequence: TGCGCCAGCAGCTTGGTGGGCATGAACACCGGGGAGCTGTTTTTT. Protein: CASSLVGMNTGELFF.